The 18 T cell receptor beta chains below were found in one sample sequenced in a study of regulatory T cells in long-lasting Graves disease. CDR3-region Arm-PCR and iRepertoire HTBI primers produced the TCR beta libraries. TCRdb re-called the multiplex PCR reads through MiXCR, storing one row per CDR3 protein. This sample yields about 460,000 distinct CDR3 sequences, of which 12% to 15% are seen a single time; roughly 18% belongs to the top ten. The time point here: newly diagnosed GD, antithyroid drugs for less than 3 months. After RNA was extracted from PBMCs, the TCR library was made from it. The same data also contributed to another study, on T cells in Graves' hyperthyroidism and ophthalmopathy.

Material: peripheral blood mononuclear cells (PBMCs), obtained at new diagnosis, from a patient treated with antithyroid drugs. These receptors all come from a woman in her forties or fifties with Graves disease.

The CDR3 spells CASSEAGRLAKNIQYF. DNA for the CDR3: TGTGCCAGCAGCGAAGCGGGGCGTCTAGCCAAAAACATTCAGTACTTC. This rearrangement joins TRBV3-1 to TRBJ2-4; 7 bases fit TRBD2. This CDR3 region has 16 residues. J was trimmed by 0 bases and V by 5 bases; bases with no gene match: 7. From germline, CDR1 is LGHDT and CDR2 YNNKEL (reference sequence).

The chain uses TRBV6-2 or TRBV6-3 and TRBJ1-2; TRBD1 agrees at 8 bases. CDR1 is MNHEY and CDR2 is SVGEGT in the germline V gene. V shed 6 bases, J shed 1 base, and the junction held 7 bases outside the gene matches. This CDR3 has 15 residues. CDR3 residues: CASSLGQGDNYGYTF. In nucleotides, the CDR3 is TGTGCCAGCAGCCTTGGACAGGGAGATAACTATGGCTACACCTTC.

This clonotype occurred many times. V and J are TRBV7-3 and TRBJ2-2; no clear D gene. Germline CDR1 is SGHTA and CDR2 is FQGTGA. The CDR3 is made up of 14 amino acids. The V end lost 5 bases, the J end lost 6 bases, and 13 bases lay between the germline ends. For the CDR3, the DNA is TGTGCCAGCAGCCGCGCACCTCTAGCCGGGGAGCTGTTTTTT. Amino acids: CASSRAPLAGELFF.

There are many counts of this clonotype. V usage is TRBV11-2 and J usage is TRBJ2-1; D is undetermined. CDR3 size: 14 residues. Germline CDR1 and CDR2: SGHAT and FQNNGV. V dropped 5 bases and J dropped 9 bases, with 17 bases sitting between them. The CDR3 region has the DNA TGTGCCAGCAGCCTTCCTCTTCCCGGTATTGAGCAGTTCTTC. Its protein product is CASSLPLPGIEQFF. The entire variable domain, with the rest obtained from reference TRBV11-2 and TRBJ2-1, is as follows: EAGVAQSPRYKIIEKRQSVAFWCNPISGHATLYWYQQILGQGPKLLIQFQNNGVVDDSQLPKDRFSAERLKGVDSTLKIQPAKLEDSAVYLCASSLPLPGIEQFFGPGTRLTVL.

The rearrangement links TRBV3-1 to TRBJ2-3, with D perhaps assigned TRBD1 or TRBD2 (5 bases each). This CDR3 is built from 13 residues. Trimming stripped 0 bases from V and 14 bases from J, with 15 bases between. Germline values: CDR1 LGHDT, CDR2 YNNKEL (reference sequence). As DNA, the CDR3 is TGTGCCAGCAGCCAAGATCGCAGGGAGACACCGTATTTT. Its protein product is CASSQDRRETPYF.

This clonotype was counted at least ten times. This chain connects TRBV29-1 to TRBJ2-3; no clear D. V lost 7 bases to trimming and J lost 6 bases, with 11 bases between them. The CDR3 length is 11 residues. Germline assignment: CDR1 SQVTM and CDR2 ANQGSEA. CDR3 loop: CSAGNKDTQYF. DNA of the CDR3: TGCAGCGCTGGGAACAAGGATACGCAGTATTTT.

The sample holds a few counts of this clonotype. The chain couples TRBV7-9 to TRBJ2-1, with D perhaps matching TRBD1 (5 bases). Trimming removed 6 bases from V and 7 bases from J, with 13 bases in between. The CDR3 length is 13 residues. Per germline, CDR1 SEHNR and CDR2 FQNEAQ (reference sequence). Written as DNA, the CDR3 is TGTGCCAGCAGAAAGATGGGGCGAAATGAGCAGTTCTTC. Its translation is CASRKMGRNEQFF.

This clonotype has a handful of counts. The J gene is TRBJ2-1, the V gene TRBV5-5, with 7 bases that match TRBD1. The V gene's germline CDR1 is SGHKS and CDR2 YYEKEE (reference sequence). With 4 bases clipped from V and 2 bases from J, the junction kept 9 bases outside the gene matches. The CDR3 loop spans 16 amino acids. CDR3 region: CASSTITGATYNEQFF. The CDR3 coding sequence is TGTGCCAGCAGCACAATTACAGGGGCGACCTACAATGAGCAGTTCTTC.

This clonotype was counted only a few times. The chain joins TRBV7-3 to TRBJ2-2, with 8 nucleotides matching TRBD1. CDR1 and CDR2 (germline): SGHTA, FQGTGA. The CDR3 totals 14 residues. V gave up 5 bases and J gave up 1 base; unmatched junction bases: 0. The CDR3 sequence is CASSDRGNTGELFF. The CDR3 DNA reads as TGTGCCAGCAGCGACAGGGGGAACACCGGGGAGCTGTTTTTT.

To note about this clonotype: A single base is all that separates this from a far larger clone, so a read error is likely. This sequence joins TRBV28 and TRBJ2-3; the match to TRBD1 covers 10 bases. TRBJ2-7 explains the end of the DNA better; the J call may be wrong. From germline, CDR1 is MDHEN and CDR2 SYDVKM. The CDR3 length is 14 residues. For the CDR3, the DNA is TGTGCCAGCAGTTCCCAGACAGGGGGCGTTGAGCAGTACTTC. It is translated as CASSSQTGGVEQYF.

This chain joins TRBV28 and TRBJ2-5; 7 bases are shared with TRBD2. There are 16 residues in the CDR3. Unmatched junction bases numbered 7, after V lost 1 base and J lost 2 bases. Germline lookup yields CDR1 MDHEN and CDR2 SYDVKM. CDR3 amino acids: CASSLSSGGIQETQYF. The CDR3 bases are TGTGCCAGCAGTTTATCTAGCGGAGGAATTCAAGAGACCCAGTACTTC.

This clonotype was counted at least ten times. The V call is TRBV28, the J call TRBJ2-3; 16 bases align to TRBD2. The ends lost 6 bases at V and 6 bases at J; junction bases unmatched: 3. CDR3 length: 15 residues. Germline V gives CDR1 MDHEN, CDR2 SYDVKM. The CDR3 coding sequence is TGTGCCAGCAGCTCGGGACTAGCGGGAGGGGATACGCAGTATTTT. Translated, it gives CASSSGLAGGDTQYF.

The chain links TRBV4-1 to TRBJ2-2; TRBD2 might be the D (6 bases). This CDR3 contains 16 residues. The germline CDR1 and CDR2 sequences are MGHRA and YSYEKL. Trimming removed 6 bases from V and 0 bases from J, with 14 bases in between. CDR3: CASRPGERANTGELFF. Written as DNA, the CDR3 is TGCGCCAGCAGGCCGGGGGAGAGGGCGAACACCGGGGAGCTGTTTTTT.

The CDR3 sequence: CASSGTGTYEQYF. The CDR3 coding sequence is TGTGCCAGCAGTGGAACGGGGACCTACGAGCAGTACTTC. The genes are TRBV6-2 or TRBV6-3 and TRBJ2-7, with D possibly being TRBD2 (5 bases). The germline gives CDR1 MNHEY, CDR2 SVGEGT. The CDR3 runs 13 residues. V lost 5 bases, J lost 2 bases, and 10 bases lay in between.

This clonotype was detected only a few times. This sequence joins TRBV12-3 or TRBV12-4 and TRBJ2-1, with D perhaps TRBD2 (6 bases). This CDR3 spans 13 amino acids. V was cut by 1 base and J by 15 bases, with 16 bases left in between. The CDR3 protein is CASSLGDFEWLFF. The CDR3 DNA reads TGTGCCAGCAGTTTAGGGGACTTTGAGTGGCTGTTCTTC.

This clonotype was counted many times. The CDR3 protein is CASSSTGNYGYTF. The CDR3, as DNA: TGTGCCAGCAGCTCGACAGGGAACTATGGCTACACCTTC. V usage is TRBV27 and J usage is TRBJ1-2, with 7 bases aligning to TRBD1. V shed 6 bases, J shed 2 bases, and the junction held 3 bases outside the gene matches. The CDR3 contains 13 residues. CDR1 is MNHEY, CDR2 SMNVEV, per germline (reference sequence).

This clonotype was detected ten times or more. The chain couples TRBV12-3 or TRBV12-4 to TRBJ1-1; no definite D call. The length of the CDR3 is 13 residues. The V and J ends lost 3 bases and 10 bases respectively, with 15 bases between them. CDR3 amino acids: CASSFLSVEIAFF. The CDR3 DNA sequence: TGTGCCAGCAGTTTTCTTTCGGTCGAAATAGCTTTCTTT.

This clonotype has a count of ten or more. The chain employs TRBV18 and TRBJ2-3; maybe TRBD1 (6 bases). CDR1 and CDR2 from the germline V gene are KGHSH and LQKENI. This CDR3 spans 15 amino acids. With 5 bases removed from V and 0 bases from J, the gap between germline ends came to 12 bases. CDR3 nucleotides: TGTGCCAGCTCATTCGCAGGGGATAGCACAGATACGCAGTATTTT. Translated, it gives CASSFAGDSTDTQYF.